The present entry profiles one TCR beta chain with its context. Its antigen is not known. The assay was immunoSEQ multiplex PCR, and TCRdb's table has in-frame clones only and misses some. The top ten hold roughly 4.6% of the sample, which has about 150,000 clones, around 91% seen once. The data derive from a study of T cell responses to AZD1222 COVID-19 vaccine. General study results and limits: At baseline, seropositivity was found in only 5 to 7 AZD1222 recipients. Repertoire sampling happened only post peak T cell response. Among the donors, most were white British and more were female, and clonal diversity was possibly underestimated.

The germline CDR1 and CDR2 sequences are MNHEY and SVGAGI. V lost 9 bases, J lost 2 bases, and 11 bases lay in between. The CDR3 extends over 13 amino acids. This receptor was obtained from an adult in good health. This chain uses TRBV6-5 with TRBJ1-5; D is unresolved. The sequencing here drew on peripheral blood, taken on day 0 of AZD1222 vaccination. The CDR3 DNA reads as TGTGCCAGTACTAAGGAGGGCAATCAGCCCCAGCATTTT. Protein sequence: CASTKEGNQPQHF.